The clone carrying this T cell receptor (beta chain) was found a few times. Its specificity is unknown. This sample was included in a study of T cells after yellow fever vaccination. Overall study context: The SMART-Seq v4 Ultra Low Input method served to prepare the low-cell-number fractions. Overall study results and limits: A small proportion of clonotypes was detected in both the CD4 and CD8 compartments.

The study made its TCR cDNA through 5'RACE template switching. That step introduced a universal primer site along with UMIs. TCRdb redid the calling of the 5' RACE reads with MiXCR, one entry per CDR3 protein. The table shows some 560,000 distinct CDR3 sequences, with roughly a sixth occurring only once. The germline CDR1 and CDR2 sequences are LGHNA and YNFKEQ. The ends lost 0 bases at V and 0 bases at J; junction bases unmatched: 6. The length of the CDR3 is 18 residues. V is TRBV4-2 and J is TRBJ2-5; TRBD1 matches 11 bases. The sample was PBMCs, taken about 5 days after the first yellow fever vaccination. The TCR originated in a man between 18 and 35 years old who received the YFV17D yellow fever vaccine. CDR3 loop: CASSQEVRDRGYQETQYF. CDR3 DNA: TGTGCCAGCAGCCAAGAGGTGCGGGACAGGGGGTACCAAGAGACCCAGTACTTC.